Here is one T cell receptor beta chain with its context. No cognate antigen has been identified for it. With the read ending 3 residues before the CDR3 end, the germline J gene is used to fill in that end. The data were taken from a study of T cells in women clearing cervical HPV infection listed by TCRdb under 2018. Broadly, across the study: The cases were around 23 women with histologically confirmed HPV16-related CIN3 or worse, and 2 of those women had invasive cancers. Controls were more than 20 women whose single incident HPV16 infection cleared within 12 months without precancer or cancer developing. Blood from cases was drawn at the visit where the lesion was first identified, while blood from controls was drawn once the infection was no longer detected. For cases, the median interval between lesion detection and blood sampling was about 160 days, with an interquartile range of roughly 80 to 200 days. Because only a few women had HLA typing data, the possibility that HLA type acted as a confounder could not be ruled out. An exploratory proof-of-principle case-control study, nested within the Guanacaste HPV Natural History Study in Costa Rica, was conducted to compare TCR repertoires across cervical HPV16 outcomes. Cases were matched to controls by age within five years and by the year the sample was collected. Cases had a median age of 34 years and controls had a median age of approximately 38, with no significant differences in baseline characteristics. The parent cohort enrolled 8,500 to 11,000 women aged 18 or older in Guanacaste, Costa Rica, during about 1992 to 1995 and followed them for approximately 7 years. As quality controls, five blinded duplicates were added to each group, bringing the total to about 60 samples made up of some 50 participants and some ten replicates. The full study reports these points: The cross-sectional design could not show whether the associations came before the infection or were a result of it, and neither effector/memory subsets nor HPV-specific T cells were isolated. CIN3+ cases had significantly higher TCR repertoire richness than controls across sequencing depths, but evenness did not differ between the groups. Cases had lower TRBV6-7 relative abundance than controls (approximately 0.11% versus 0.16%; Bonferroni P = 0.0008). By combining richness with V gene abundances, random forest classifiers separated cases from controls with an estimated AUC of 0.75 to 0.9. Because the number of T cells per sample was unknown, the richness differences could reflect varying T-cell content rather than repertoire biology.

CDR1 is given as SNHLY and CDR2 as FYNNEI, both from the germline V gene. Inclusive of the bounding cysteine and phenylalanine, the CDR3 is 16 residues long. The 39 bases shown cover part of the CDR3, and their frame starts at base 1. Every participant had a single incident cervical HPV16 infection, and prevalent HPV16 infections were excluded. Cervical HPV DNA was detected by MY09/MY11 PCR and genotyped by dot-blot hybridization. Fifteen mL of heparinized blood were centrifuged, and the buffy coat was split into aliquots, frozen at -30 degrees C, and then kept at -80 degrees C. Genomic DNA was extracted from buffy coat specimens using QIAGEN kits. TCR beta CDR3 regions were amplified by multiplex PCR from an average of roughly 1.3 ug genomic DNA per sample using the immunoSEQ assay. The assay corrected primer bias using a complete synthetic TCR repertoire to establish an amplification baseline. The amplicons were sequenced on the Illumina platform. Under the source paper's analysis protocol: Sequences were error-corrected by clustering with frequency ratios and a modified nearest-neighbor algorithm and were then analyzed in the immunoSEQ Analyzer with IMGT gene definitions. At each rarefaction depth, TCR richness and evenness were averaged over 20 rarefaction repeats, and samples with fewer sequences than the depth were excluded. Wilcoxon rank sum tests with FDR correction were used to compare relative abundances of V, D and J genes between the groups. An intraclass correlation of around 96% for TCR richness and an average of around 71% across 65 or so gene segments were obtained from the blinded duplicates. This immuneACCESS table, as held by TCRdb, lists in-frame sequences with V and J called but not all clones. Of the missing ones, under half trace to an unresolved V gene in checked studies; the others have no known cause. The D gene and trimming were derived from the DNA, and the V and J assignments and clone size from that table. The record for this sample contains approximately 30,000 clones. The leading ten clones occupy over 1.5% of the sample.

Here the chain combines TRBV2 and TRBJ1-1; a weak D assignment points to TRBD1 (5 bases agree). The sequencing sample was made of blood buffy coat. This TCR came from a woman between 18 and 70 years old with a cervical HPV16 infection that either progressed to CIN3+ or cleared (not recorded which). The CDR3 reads CASSVGQGNQGAEAFF. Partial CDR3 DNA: TGTGCCAGCAGTGTCGGCCAGGGTAATCAAGGAGCGGAA.